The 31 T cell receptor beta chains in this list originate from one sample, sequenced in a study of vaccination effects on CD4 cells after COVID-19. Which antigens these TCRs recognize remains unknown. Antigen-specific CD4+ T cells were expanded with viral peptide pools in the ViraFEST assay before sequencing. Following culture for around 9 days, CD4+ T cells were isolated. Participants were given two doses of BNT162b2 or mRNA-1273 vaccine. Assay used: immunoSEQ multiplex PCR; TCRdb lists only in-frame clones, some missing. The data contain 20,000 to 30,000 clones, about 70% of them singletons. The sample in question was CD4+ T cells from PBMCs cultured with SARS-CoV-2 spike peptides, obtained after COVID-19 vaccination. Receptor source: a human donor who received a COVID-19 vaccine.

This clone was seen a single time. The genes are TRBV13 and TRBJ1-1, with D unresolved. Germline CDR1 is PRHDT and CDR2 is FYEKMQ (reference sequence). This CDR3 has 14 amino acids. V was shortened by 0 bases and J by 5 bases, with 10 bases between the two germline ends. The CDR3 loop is CASSLGGLRTEAFF. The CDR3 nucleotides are TGTGCCAGCAGCTTAGGCGGCCTCAGGACTGAAGCTTTCTTT.

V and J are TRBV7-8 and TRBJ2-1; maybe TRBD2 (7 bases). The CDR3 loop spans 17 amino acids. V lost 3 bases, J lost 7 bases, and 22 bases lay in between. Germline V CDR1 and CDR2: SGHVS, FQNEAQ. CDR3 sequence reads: CASSFRRMGGARNEQFF. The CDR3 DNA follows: TGTGCCAGCAGCTTTCGGAGGATGGGGGGGGCGAGGAATGAGCAGTTCTTC. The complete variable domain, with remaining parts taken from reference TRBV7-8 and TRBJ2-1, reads GAGVSQSPRYKVAKRGQDVALRCDPISGHVSLFWYQQALGQGPEFLTYFQNEAQLDKSGLPSDRFFAERPEGSVSTLKIQRTQQEDSAVYLCASSFRRMGGARNEQFFGPGTRLTVL.

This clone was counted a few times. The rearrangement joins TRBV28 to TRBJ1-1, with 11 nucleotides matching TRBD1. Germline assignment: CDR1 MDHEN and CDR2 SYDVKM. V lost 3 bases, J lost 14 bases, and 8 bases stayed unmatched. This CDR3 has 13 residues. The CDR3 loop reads CASSFQPGQGGFF. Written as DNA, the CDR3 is TGTGCCAGCAGTTTTCAGCCGGGACAGGGGGGGTTCTTT.

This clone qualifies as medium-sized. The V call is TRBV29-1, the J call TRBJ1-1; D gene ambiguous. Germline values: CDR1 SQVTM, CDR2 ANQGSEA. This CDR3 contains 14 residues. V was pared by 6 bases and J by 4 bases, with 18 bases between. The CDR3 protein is CSVEGSARSTEAFF. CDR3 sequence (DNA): TGCAGCGTCGAGGGCTCGGCTCGTAGCACTGAAGCTTTCTTT. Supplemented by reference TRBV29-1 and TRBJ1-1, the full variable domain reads SAVISQKPSRDICQRGTSLTIQCQVDSQVTMMFWYRQQPGQSLTLIATANQGSEATYESGFVIDKFPISRPNLTFSTLTVSNMSPEDSSIYLCSVEGSARSTEAFFGQGTRLTVV.

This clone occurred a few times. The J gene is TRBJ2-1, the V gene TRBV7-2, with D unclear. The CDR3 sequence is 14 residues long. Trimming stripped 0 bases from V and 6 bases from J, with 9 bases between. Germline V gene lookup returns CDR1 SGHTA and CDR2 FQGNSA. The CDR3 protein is CASSLAHGSNEQFF. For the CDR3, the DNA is TGTGCCAGCAGCTTAGCTCACGGCAGCAATGAGCAGTTCTTC.

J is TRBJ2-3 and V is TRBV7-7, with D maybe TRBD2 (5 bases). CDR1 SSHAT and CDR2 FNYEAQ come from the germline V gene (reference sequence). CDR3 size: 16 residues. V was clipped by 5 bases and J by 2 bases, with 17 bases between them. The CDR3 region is CASSPGRTVATDTQYF. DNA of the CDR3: TGTGCCAGCAGCCCAGGCCGGACTGTCGCCACAGATACGCAGTATTTT.

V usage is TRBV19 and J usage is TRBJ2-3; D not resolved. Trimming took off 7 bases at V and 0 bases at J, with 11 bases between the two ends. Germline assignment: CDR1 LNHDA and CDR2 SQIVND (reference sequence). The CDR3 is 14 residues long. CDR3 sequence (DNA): TGTGCCAGTACCCCGGACGAGAGCACAGATACGCAGTATTTT. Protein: CASTPDESTDTQYF.

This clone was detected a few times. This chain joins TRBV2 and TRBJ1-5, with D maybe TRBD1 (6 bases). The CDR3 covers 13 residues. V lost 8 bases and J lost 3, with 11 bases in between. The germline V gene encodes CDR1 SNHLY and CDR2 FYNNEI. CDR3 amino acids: CASLGGPNQPQHF. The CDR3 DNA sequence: TGTGCCAGCCTGGGGGGCCCCAATCAGCCCCAGCATTTT.

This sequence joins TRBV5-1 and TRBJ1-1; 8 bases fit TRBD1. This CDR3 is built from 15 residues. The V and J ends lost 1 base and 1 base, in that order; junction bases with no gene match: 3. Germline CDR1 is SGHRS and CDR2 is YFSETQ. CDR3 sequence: CASSLTDRENTEAFF. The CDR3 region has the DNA TGCGCCAGCAGCTTGACGGACAGGGAGAACACTGAAGCTTTCTTT.

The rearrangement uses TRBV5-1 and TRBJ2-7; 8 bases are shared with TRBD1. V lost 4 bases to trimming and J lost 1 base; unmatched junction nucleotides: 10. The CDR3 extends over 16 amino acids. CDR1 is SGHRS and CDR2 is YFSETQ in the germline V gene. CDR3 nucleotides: TGCGCCAGCAGCCCCGGAAGACAGGGGCTATCCTACGAGCAGTACTTC. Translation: CASSPGRQGLSYEQYF.

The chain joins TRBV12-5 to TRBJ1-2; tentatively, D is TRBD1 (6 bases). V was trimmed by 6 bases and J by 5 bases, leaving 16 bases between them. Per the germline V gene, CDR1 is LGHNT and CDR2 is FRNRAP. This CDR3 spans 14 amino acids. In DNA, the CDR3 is TGTGCTAGTGGAAAACTCGACAGGTATTATGGCTACACCTTC. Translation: CASGKLDRYYGYTF.

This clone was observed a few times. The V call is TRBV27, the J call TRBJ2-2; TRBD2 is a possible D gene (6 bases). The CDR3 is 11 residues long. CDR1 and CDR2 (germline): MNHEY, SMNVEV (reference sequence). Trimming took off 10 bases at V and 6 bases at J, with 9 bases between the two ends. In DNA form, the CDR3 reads TGTGCCACCCGGAGGGCCGGGGAGCTGTTTTTT. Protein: CATRRAGELFF.

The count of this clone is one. The DNA of the CDR3 is TGTGCCAGCAGGGAGGGACATGGAGGCTACACCTTC. Protein sequence: CASREGHGGYTF. The V call is TRBV12-3 or TRBV12-4, the J call TRBJ1-2, with D perhaps TRBD1 (6 bases). Trimming stripped 6 bases from V and 8 bases from J, with 13 bases between. The CDR3 has 12 residues.

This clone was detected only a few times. The CDR3 region is CASSPTDSTDTQYF. CDR3 bases: TGCGCCAGCAGCCCCACTGACTCCACAGATACGCAGTATTTT. The genes are TRBV5-1 and TRBJ2-3; D unresolved. Looked up from germline, CDR1 is SGHRS and CDR2 is YFSETQ. V lost 4 bases, J lost 2 bases, and 11 bases lay in between. This CDR3 region has 14 residues.

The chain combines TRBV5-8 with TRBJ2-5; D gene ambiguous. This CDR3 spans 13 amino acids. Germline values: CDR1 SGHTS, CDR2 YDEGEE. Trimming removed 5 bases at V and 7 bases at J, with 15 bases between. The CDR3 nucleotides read TGTGCCAGCAGGTCGGTGCTAGATCGGACCCAGTACTTC. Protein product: CASRSVLDRTQYF. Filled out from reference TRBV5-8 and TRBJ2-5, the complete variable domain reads EAGVTQSPTHLIKTRGQQATLRCSPISGHTSVYWYQQALGLGLQFLLWYDEGEERNRGNFPPRFSGRQFPNYSSELNVNALELEDSALYLCASRSVLDRTQYFGPGTRLLVL.

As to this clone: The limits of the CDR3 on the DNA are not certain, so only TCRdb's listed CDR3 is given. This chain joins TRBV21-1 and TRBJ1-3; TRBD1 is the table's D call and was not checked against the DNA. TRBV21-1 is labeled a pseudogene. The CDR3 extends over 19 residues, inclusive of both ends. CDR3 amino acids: CASSKEGQDLFGSGNTIYF.

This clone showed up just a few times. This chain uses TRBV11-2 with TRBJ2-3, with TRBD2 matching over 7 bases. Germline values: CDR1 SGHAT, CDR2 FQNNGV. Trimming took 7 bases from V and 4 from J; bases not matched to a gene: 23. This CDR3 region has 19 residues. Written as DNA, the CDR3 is TGTGCCAGCACCCTGCGGGAGTCCTCTTTTTATCACAAGTCAGATACGCAGTATTTT. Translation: CASTLRESSFYHKSDTQYF.

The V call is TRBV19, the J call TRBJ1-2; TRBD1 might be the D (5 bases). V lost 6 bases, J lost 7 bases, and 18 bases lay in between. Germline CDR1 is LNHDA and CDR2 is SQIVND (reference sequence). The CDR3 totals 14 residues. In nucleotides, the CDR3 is TGTGCCAGTAGAATTCCAGGGATACGACGTGGCTACACCTTC. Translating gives CASRIPGIRRGYTF.

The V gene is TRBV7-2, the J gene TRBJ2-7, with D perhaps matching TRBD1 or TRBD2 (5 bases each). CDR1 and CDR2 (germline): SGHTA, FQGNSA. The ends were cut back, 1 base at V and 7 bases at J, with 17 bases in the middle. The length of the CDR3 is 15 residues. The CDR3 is CASSLGSRGRLEQYF. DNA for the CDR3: TGTGCCAGCAGCTTAGGCTCCCGGGGCCGCCTGGAGCAGTACTTC.

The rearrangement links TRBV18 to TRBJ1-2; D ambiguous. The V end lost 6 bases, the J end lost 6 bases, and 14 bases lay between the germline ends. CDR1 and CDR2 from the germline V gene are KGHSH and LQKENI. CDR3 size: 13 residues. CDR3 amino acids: CASSRDTSDGYTF. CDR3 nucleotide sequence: TGTGCCAGCTCCCGAGACACTTCGGATGGCTACACCTTC.

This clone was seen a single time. CDR3 nucleotides: TGCAGCGCTGCAACCGGGACAGCGAACACCGGGGAGCTGTTTTTT. Translated: CSAATGTANTGELFF. The rearrangement links TRBV29-1 to TRBJ2-2; 7 bases agree with TRBD1. The CDR3 covers 15 residues. The germline gives CDR1 SQVTM, CDR2 ANQGSEA. J lost 0 bases, V lost 7 bases, and 8 bases had no gene match.

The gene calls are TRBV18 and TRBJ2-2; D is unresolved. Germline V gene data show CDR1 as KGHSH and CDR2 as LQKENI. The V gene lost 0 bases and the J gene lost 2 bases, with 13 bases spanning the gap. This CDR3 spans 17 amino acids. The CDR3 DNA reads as TGTGCCAGCTCACCACCCAGTGCGACACCTAACACCGGGGAGCTGTTTTTT. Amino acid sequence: CASSPPSATPNTGELFF.

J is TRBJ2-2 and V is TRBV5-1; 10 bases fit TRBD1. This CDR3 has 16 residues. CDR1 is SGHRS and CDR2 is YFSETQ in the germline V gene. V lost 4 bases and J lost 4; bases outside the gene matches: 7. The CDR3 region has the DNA TGCGCCAGCAGCGGGCGGGACAGGGGTCCCACCGGGGAGCTGTTTTTT. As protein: CASSGRDRGPTGELFF.

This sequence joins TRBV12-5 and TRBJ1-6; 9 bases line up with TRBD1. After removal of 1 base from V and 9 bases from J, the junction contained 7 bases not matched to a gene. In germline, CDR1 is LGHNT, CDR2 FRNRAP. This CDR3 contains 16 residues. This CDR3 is CASGLGRGQGRSPLHF. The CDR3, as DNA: TGTGCTAGTGGTTTGGGACGGGGACAGGGTCGTTCACCCCTCCACTTT. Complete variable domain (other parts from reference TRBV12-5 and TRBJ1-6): DARVTQTPRHKVTEMGQEVTMRCQPILGHNTVFWYRQTMMQGLELLAYFRNRAPLDDSGMPKDRFSAEMPDATLATLKIQPSEPRDSAVYFCASGLGRGQGRSPLHFGNGTRLTVT.

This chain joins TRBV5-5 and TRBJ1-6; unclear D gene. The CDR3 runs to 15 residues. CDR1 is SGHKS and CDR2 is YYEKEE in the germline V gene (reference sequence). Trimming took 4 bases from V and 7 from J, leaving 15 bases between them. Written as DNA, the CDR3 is TGTGCCAGCAGCCCTATCTGGGTATCGAATTCACCCCTCCACTTT. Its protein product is CASSPIWVSNSPLHF.

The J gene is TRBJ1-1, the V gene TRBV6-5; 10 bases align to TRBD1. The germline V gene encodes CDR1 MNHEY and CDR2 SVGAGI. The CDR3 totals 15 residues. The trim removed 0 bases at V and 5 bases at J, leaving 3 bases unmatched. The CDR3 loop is CASSYSGTGETEAFF. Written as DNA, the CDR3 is TGTGCCAGCAGTTACTCCGGGACAGGGGAAACTGAAGCTTTCTTT.

CDR3 in amino acids: CASSQDVSRVGIQFF. CDR3 DNA sequence: TGCGCCAGCAGCCAAGACGTTTCGAGGGTCGGGATTCAGTTCTTC. The gene calls are TRBV4-1 and TRBJ2-1; D may be TRBD2 (5 bases). The CDR3 consists of 15 residues. Germline loops: CDR1 MGHRA, CDR2 YSYEKL. V lost 0 bases to trimming and J lost 13 bases, with 19 bases between them.

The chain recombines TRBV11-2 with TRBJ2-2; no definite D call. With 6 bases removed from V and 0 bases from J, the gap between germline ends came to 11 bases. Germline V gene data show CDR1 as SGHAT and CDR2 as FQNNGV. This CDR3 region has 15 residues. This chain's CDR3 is CASRNYETNTGELFF. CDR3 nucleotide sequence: TGTGCCAGCAGAAACTACGAGACGAACACCGGGGAGCTGTTTTTT.

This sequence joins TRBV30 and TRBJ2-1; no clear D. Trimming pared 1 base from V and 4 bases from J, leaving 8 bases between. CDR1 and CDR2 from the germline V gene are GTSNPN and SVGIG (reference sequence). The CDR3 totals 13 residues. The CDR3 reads CAWSAPKYNEQFF. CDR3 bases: TGTGCCTGGAGTGCCCCTAAATACAATGAGCAGTTCTTC. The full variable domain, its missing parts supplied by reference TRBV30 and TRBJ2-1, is SQTIHQWPATLVQPVGSPLSLECTVEGTSNPNLYWYRQAAGRGLQLLFYSVGIGQISSEVPQNLSASRPQDRQFILSSKKLLLSDSGFYLCAWSAPKYNEQFFGPGTRLTVL.

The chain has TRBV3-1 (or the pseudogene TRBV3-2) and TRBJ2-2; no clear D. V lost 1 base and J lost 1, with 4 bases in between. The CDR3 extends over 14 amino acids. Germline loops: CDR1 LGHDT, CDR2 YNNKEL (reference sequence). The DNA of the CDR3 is TGTGCCAGCAGCCAAGTTATGAACACCGGGGAGCTGTTTTTT. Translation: CASSQVMNTGELFF.

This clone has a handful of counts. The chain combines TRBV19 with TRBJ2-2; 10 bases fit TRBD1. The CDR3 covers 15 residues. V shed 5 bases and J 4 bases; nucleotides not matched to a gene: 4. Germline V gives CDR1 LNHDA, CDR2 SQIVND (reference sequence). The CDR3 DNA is TGTGCCAGTAGTTCCGGGACAGGGGTCACCGGGGAGCTGTTTTTT. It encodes CASSSGTGVTGELFF.